The next 17 T cell receptor beta chains were all read from a single sample in a study of blood T cell repertoires in COVID-19. Assay used: immunoSEQ multiplex PCR; TCRdb lists only in-frame clones, some missing. The data show 62,000 or so clones, approximately 80% seen once. The sequenced material came from PBMCs or T cells enriched from blood (not recorded which). The receptors shown here come from a woman aged 40 to 50 with acute COVID-19.

The genes are TRBV7-9 and TRBJ2-3, with 14 bases that match TRBD2. The CDR3 runs to 16 residues. CDR1 SEHNR and CDR2 FQNEAQ come from the germline V gene (reference sequence). J lost 1 base, V lost 5 bases, and 2 bases had no gene match. The CDR3 nucleotides read TGTGCCAGCAGCGCGGGACTAGCGGGAGGCACAGATACGCAGTATTTT. Amino acids: CASSAGLAGGTDTQYF.

The V and J genes are TRBV19 and TRBJ1-4, with 8 bases lining up with TRBD1. Germline-derived CDR1 and CDR2 are LNHDA and SQIVND (reference sequence). The V segment lost 4 bases and the J segment 3 bases; nucleotides outside the gene matches: 4. CDR3 size: 15 residues. CDR3 nucleotides: TGTGCCAGTAGTACTGGGACAGGCCCTAATGAAAAACTGTTTTTT. As protein: CASSTGTGPNEKLFF.

The V gene is TRBV28, the J gene TRBJ1-6; D is ambiguous. Germline assignment: CDR1 MDHEN and CDR2 SYDVKM. Trimming took 3 bases from V and 0 from J, leaving 9 bases between them. The CDR3 totals 16 residues. The CDR3 DNA reads TGTGCCAGCAGTTTTACAGCGGTCTCCTATAATTCACCCCTCCACTTT. Its protein is CASSFTAVSYNSPLHF.

The gene calls are TRBV6-5 and TRBJ2-7; D possibly corresponds to TRBD1 (6 bases). The germline V gene has CDR1 MNHEY and CDR2 SVGAGI. Trimming removed 6 bases at V and 6 bases at J, with 18 bases between. The CDR3 length is 14 residues. The CDR3 DNA follows: TGTGCCAGCAGGTTACAGGGAGAACGCTCCGAGCAGTACGTC. Amino acids: CASRLQGERSEQYV.

The chain has TRBV3-1 (or the pseudogene TRBV3-2) and TRBJ2-5; possible D gene TRBD1, 5 bases. CDR3 length: 15 amino acids. Germline V gene data show CDR1 as LGHDT and CDR2 as YNNKEL (reference sequence). Between the trimmed V and J ends, which lost 1 base and 5 bases, there was a span of 14 bases. The CDR3 DNA reads as TGTGCCAGCAGCCAAGTAGGGCAGGGTAGGGAGACCCAGTACTTC. It specifies CASSQVGQGRETQYF.

Here the CDR3 reads CAISETGTDNTGELFF. In DNA, the CDR3 is TGTGCCATCAGTGAGACGGGGACAGATAACACCGGGGAGCTGTTTTTT. J is TRBJ2-2 and V is TRBV10-3, with TRBD1 matching 7 bases. This CDR3 spans 16 amino acids. The V gene end was trimmed by 2 bases and the J gene end by 2 bases; junction bases not matched to a gene: 5. Germline V gene lookup returns CDR1 ENHRY and CDR2 SYGVKD.

This sequence joins TRBV7-8 and TRBJ2-7; 7 bases line up with TRBD2. V was pared by 2 bases and J by 2 bases, with 6 bases of the junction left unmatched. This CDR3 comprises 15 residues. Germline V gives CDR1 SGHVS, CDR2 FQNEAQ. CDR3 in DNA: TGTGCCAGCAGCTTAACCCGGGAGGTAACCTACGAGCAGTACTTC. Residues: CASSLTREVTYEQYF.

This clone was seen a few times. The CDR3, as DNA: TGTGCCAGCAGCCAAACTAGCGGAGTTAGCACAGATACGCAGTATTTT. It translates to CASSQTSGVSTDTQYF. The chain employs TRBV3-1 (or the pseudogene TRBV3-2) and TRBJ2-3; the match to TRBD2 covers 8 bases. CDR1 LGHDT and CDR2 YNNKEL come from the germline V gene (reference sequence). V shed 2 bases, J shed 0 bases, and the junction held 4 bases outside the gene matches. The CDR3 loop spans 16 amino acids.

The count of this clone is one. This chain links TRBV20-1 with TRBJ2-3; 9 nucleotides align to TRBD1. The ends lost 4 bases at V and 11 bases at J; junction bases unmatched: 4. From germline, CDR1 is DFQATT and CDR2 SNEGSKA (reference sequence). The CDR3 runs 11 residues. The CDR3 region is CSATPGQGQYF. CDR3 bases: TGCAGTGCTACCCCGGGACAGGGGCAGTATTTT.

This clone was detected once. This CDR3 reads CASSPEISGSQETQYF. CDR3 bases: TGTGCCAGCAGCCCCGAAATTAGCGGAAGCCAAGAGACCCAGTACTTC. The rearrangement links TRBV3-1 (or the pseudogene TRBV3-2) to TRBJ2-5; possible D gene TRBD2, 6 bases. V gave up 4 bases and J gave up 1 base, with 16 bases separating them. Per the germline V gene, CDR1 is LGHDT and CDR2 is YNNKEL (reference sequence). There are 16 residues in the CDR3.

The chain carries TRBV2 and TRBJ1-2, with no clear D. CDR1 and CDR2 from the germline V gene are SNHLY and FYNNEI. This CDR3 region has 13 residues. V lost 6 bases, J lost 5 bases, and 13 bases lay in between. The CDR3 reads CASSPGNRYGYTF. The DNA of the CDR3 is TGTGCCAGCAGCCCGGGGAATCGGTATGGCTACACCTTC.

This chain uses TRBV19 with TRBJ1-5, with 8 bases fitting TRBD1. J lost 2 bases, V lost 3 bases, and 9 bases had no gene match. The CDR3 is 17 residues long. CDR1 is LNHDA and CDR2 is SQIVND in the germline V gene (reference sequence). CDR3 in amino acids: CASSILPSGQGNQPQHF. The CDR3 DNA is TGTGCCAGTAGTATTCTTCCGTCGGGACAGGGCAATCAGCCCCAGCATTTT.

The V call is TRBV7-9, the J call TRBJ1-3; tentative D call: TRBD1 (6 bases). This CDR3 spans 15 amino acids. CDR1 and CDR2 from the germline V gene are SEHNR and FQNEAQ (reference sequence). The germline V and J ends were trimmed by 5 bases and 0 bases, with 11 bases remaining between them. In DNA, the CDR3 is TGTGCCAGCAGCCCAACAGGGACCTCTGGAAACACCATATATTTT. Amino acid sequence: CASSPTGTSGNTIYF.

The CDR3 coding sequence is TGCGCCAGCAGCTTGGGACAGGCAAGCTCTGGAAACACCATATATTTT. Protein product: CASSLGQASSGNTIYF. This chain uses TRBV5-1 with TRBJ1-3, with a tentative D call TRBD1 (6 bases). There are 16 residues in the CDR3. Between the trimmed V and J ends, which lost 0 bases and 0 bases, there was a span of 10 bases. Looked up from germline, CDR1 is SGHRS and CDR2 is YFSETQ.

The V gene is TRBV18, the J gene TRBJ2-5; D is perhaps TRBD2 (5 bases). The CDR3 loop spans 14 amino acids. Trimming cost V 3 bases and J 1 base, with 9 bases left between them. Germline V gene sequence: CDR1 KGHSH, CDR2 LQKENI. The CDR3 bases are TGTGCCAGCTCACCGAGCGGAGGCCAAGAGACCCAGTACTTC. It codes for CASSPSGGQETQYF.

The chain uses TRBV28 and TRBJ1-1; D is ambiguous. The V end lost 1 base, the J end lost 4 bases, and 4 bases lay between the germline ends. Germline-derived CDR1 and CDR2 are MDHEN and SYDVKM. CDR3 length: 12 residues. Here the CDR3 DNA reads TGTGCCAGCAGTTTATTTCGCACTGAAGCTTTCTTT. Amino acid sequence: CASSLFRTEAFF. The complete variable domain, with remaining parts taken from reference TRBV28 and TRBJ1-1, reads DVKVTQSSRYLVKRTGEKVFLECVQDMDHENMFWYRQDPGLGLRLIYFSYDVKMKEKGDIPEGYSVSREKKERFSLILESASTNQTSMYLCASSLFRTEAFFGQGTRLTVV.

The chain carries TRBV3-1 (or the pseudogene TRBV3-2) and TRBJ2-3; D is unresolved. This CDR3 region has 14 residues. The germline CDR1 and CDR2 sequences are LGHDT and YNNKEL (reference sequence). Trimming took 4 bases from V and 5 from J, leaving 13 bases between them. This CDR3 is CASSRRSVQDTQYF. CDR3 DNA sequence: TGTGCCAGCAGCCGCCGGTCGGTCCAAGATACGCAGTATTTT.